The T cell receptor (beta chain) under discussion was sequenced for a study of cytomegalovirus exposure and HLA in healthy donors. The PCR used 60 Vbeta and 13 Jbeta primers. The method was immunoSEQ multiplex PCR; TCRdb's version includes in-frame clones alone and lacks a portion of them. The sample lists about 150,000 clones, roughly 84% occurring once. As concerns this clone: The antigen is unknown.

Trimming cost V 6 bases and J 8 bases, with 16 bases left between them. The CDR3 loop spans 13 amino acids. CDR1 MGHRA and CDR2 YSYEKL come from the germline V gene. Study-wide points: Researchers reported in a later analysis that common viral pathogens appeared linked to several top clusters. What TCR beta sequences reportedly achieved was accurate prediction of HLA-A and HLA-B alleles in most subjects. Later work found most CMV-associated TCR beta chains apparently HLA-restricted. In a later analysis, TCR beta V- and J-gene trimming was associated with a missense DCLRE1C variant.

This clonotype originated in a woman under 30 in good health and CMV-seronegative. Sequencing was performed on PBMCs. This sequence joins TRBV4-1 and TRBJ1-2; a weak D match, TRBD1 (6 bases). CDR3 nucleotide sequence: TGCGCCAGCAGTTTTTTCGGGGGGCAGGGCTACACCTTC. This encodes CASSFFGGQGYTF.